The 3 T cell receptor beta chains in this list originate from one sample, sequenced in a study of identifying expanded T cells in peripheral blood. TCRdb keeps only in-frame clones here, not all; method: immunoSEQ multiplex PCR. The sample lists some 99,000 clones; less than 90% were seen once. The sequenced material came from blood. Receptor source: a person aged 18 to 75 in good health.

The CDR3 bases are TGTGCCAGCAGCGACTCTTATAGCAATCAGCCCCAGCATTTT. The encoded protein is CASSDSYSNQPQHF. V and J are TRBV6-1 and TRBJ1-5; no firm D call. Germline values: CDR1 MNHNS, CDR2 SASEGT. Trimming removed 6 bases from V and 0 bases from J, with 9 bases in between. The CDR3 sequence is 14 residues long.

The chain combines TRBV9 with TRBJ1-4, with a possible D match to TRBD1 (5 bases). The CDR3 runs to 14 residues. Germline loops: CDR1 SGDLS, CDR2 YYNGEE. V lost 2 bases and J 0 bases, leaving 5 bases between the germline ends. The CDR3 DNA reads as TGTGCCAGCAGCGTGACAGCAACTAATGAAAAACTGTTTTTT. Encoded protein: CASSVTATNEKLFF.

V gene TRBV18 combines with J gene TRBJ1-1, with 9 nucleotides matching TRBD1. The CDR3 is made up of 14 amino acids. Looked up from germline, CDR1 is KGHSH and CDR2 is LQKENI. J lost 4 bases, V lost 2 bases, and 2 bases had no gene match. The CDR3 here is CASSPGTGSTEAFF. The CDR3 region has the DNA TGTGCCAGCTCACCAGGGACAGGGAGCACTGAAGCTTTCTTT. Filled out from reference TRBV18 and TRBJ1-1, the complete variable domain reads NAGVMQNPRHLVRRRGQEARLRCSPMKGHSHVYWYRQLPEEGLKFMVYLQKENIIDESGMPKERFSAEFPKEGPSILRIQQVVRGDSAAYFCASSPGTGSTEAFFGQGTRLTVV.